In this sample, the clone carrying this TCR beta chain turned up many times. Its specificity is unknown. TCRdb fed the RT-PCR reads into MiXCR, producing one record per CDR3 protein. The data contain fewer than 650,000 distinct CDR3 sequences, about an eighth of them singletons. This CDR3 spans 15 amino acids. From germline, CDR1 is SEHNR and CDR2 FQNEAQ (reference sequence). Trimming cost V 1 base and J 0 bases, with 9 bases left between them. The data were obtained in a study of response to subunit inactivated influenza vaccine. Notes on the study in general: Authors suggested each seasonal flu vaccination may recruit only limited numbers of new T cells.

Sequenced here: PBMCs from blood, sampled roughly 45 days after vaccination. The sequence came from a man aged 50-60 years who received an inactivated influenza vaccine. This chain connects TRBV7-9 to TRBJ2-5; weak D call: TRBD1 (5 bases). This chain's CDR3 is CASSLGQGHQETQYF. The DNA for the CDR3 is TGTGCCAGCAGCTTAGGTCAGGGTCACCAAGAGACCCAGTACTTC.